The rows below give T cell receptor beta chains drawn from one sample of a study of metastatic and nonmetastatic thyroid tumors. TCRdb reanalyzed the PCR reads via MiXCR. The table lists around 42,000 clones, over 10% of them singletons, with approximately 8.8% in the top ten. The sample comprised blood. These receptors all stem from a male donor with papillary thyroid cancer or a benign thyroid nodule (not recorded which). Some clones in this sample may be carry-over from other donors' samples. Each CDR3 is given with its conserved first and last residue. Each record gives: V gene, D gene, clone size, J gene, CDR3 protein, CDR3 DNA. D genes are given only for firm matches. The size entry is marked missing in some rows and otherwise reads once, few, many or a size class.

v_call: TRBV28; d_call: -; clone_size: many; j_call: TRBJ2-1; cdr3_aa: CASTAVSASYNEQFF; cdr3_nt: TGTGCCAGCACGGCCGTGAGCGCCTCCTACAATGAGCAGTTCTTC
v_call: TRBV5-1; d_call: TRBD1; clone_size: many; j_call: TRBJ2-1; cdr3_aa: CASSLGLNRGSYSKEQFF; cdr3_nt: TGCGCCAGCAGCTTGGGACTGAACAGGGGGTCCTACTCCAAGGAGCAGTTCTTC
v_call: TRBV6-1; d_call: -; clone_size: few; j_call: TRBJ1-2; cdr3_aa: CASSENQGRRFYTF; cdr3_nt: TGTGCCAGCAGTGAAAATCAGGGGAGACGGTTCTACACCTTC
v_call: TRBV6-6; d_call: TRBD2; clone_size: many; j_call: TRBJ2-1; cdr3_aa: CASTRGGPTSGRGNEQFF; cdr3_nt: TGTGCCAGCACCCGCGGAGGTCCCACTAGCGGGAGAGGCAATGAGCAGTTCTTC
v_call: TRBV10-2; d_call: -; clone_size: many; j_call: TRBJ1-2; cdr3_aa: CASSESLRGGDYGYTF; cdr3_nt: TGCGCCAGCAGTGAGTCTCTGAGGGGGGGAGACTATGGCTACACCTTC
v_call: TRBV6-2/TRBV6-3; d_call: -; clone_size: many; j_call: TRBJ1-1; cdr3_aa: CASSHRTRDAFF; cdr3_nt: TGTGCCAGCAGTCACCGGACTCGGGATGCTTTCTTT
v_call: TRBV6-2/TRBV6-3; d_call: TRBD2; clone_size: -; j_call: TRBJ2-1; cdr3_aa: CASSPTSGSANTDEQFF; cdr3_nt: TGTGCCAGCAGCCCTACTAGCGGTAGTGCCAATACCGATGAGCAGTTCTTC
v_call: TRBV4-3; d_call: -; clone_size: few; j_call: TRBJ1-4; cdr3_aa: CASSQDRNEKLFF; cdr3_nt: TGCGCCAGTAGCCAAGACCGGAATGAAAAACTGTTTTTT
v_call: TRBV6-1; d_call: -; clone_size: many; j_call: TRBJ2-1; cdr3_aa: CATQPADSYNEQFF; cdr3_nt: TGTGCCACGCAACCAGCGGACTCCTACAATGAGCAGTTCTTC
v_call: TRBV4-3; d_call: -; clone_size: many; j_call: TRBJ2-2; cdr3_aa: CASSHDSNTGELFF; cdr3_nt: TGCGCCAGCAGCCACGACAGCAACACCGGGGAGCTGTTTTTT
v_call: TRBV28; d_call: TRBD1; clone_size: many; j_call: TRBJ1-5; cdr3_aa: CASSWTGINQPQHF; cdr3_nt: TGTGCCAGCAGTTGGACAGGGATTAATCAGCCCCAGCATTTT
v_call: TRBV3-1; d_call: -; clone_size: few; j_call: TRBJ2-1; cdr3_aa: CASSQDSVGEQFF; cdr3_nt: TGTGCCAGCAGCCAAGATTCGGTCGGTGAGCAGTTCTTC
v_call: TRBV7-9; d_call: TRBD1; clone_size: many; j_call: TRBJ1-1; cdr3_aa: CASSWDRATEAFF; cdr3_nt: TGTGCCAGCAGTTGGGACAGGGCCACTGAAGCTTTCTTT
v_call: TRBV9; d_call: TRBD2; clone_size: few; j_call: TRBJ2-5; cdr3_aa: CASSVTGGGKWETQYF; cdr3_nt: TGTGCCAGCAGCGTTACCGGGGGGGGAAAATGGGAGACCCAGTACTTC
v_call: TRBV27; d_call: -; clone_size: many; j_call: TRBJ1-2; cdr3_aa: CASSPTWVRGSYGYTF; cdr3_nt: TGTGCCAGCAGTCCCACGTGGGTCAGGGGAAGTTATGGCTACACCTTC
v_call: TRBV2; d_call: -; clone_size: -; j_call: TRBJ2-7; cdr3_aa: CAGKMGYEQYF; cdr3_nt: TGTGCCGGCAAGATGGGCTACGAGCAGTACTTC
v_call: TRBV5-1; d_call: -; clone_size: many; j_call: TRBJ1-1; cdr3_aa: CASSLADTNTEAFF; cdr3_nt: TGCGCCAGCAGCTTGGCTGACACTAACACTGAAGCTTTCTTT
v_call: TRBV30; d_call: TRBD2; clone_size: many; j_call: TRBJ2-7; cdr3_aa: CAWSGSSGASYEQYF; cdr3_nt: TGTGCCTGGAGTGGCTCTAGCGGGGCGTCCTACGAGCAGTACTTC
v_call: TRBV19; d_call: TRBD2; clone_size: many; j_call: TRBJ2-1; cdr3_aa: CASSPRGAGGRDEQFF; cdr3_nt: TGTGCCAGTAGCCCGCGGGGGGCGGGAGGGCGTGATGAGCAGTTCTTC
v_call: TRBV11-3; d_call: -; clone_size: many; j_call: TRBJ2-5; cdr3_aa: CASSLGSGIQETQYF; cdr3_nt: TGTGCCAGCAGCTTAGGGTCGGGGATCCAAGAGACCCAGTACTTC
v_call: TRBV6-4; d_call: -; clone_size: many; j_call: TRBJ1-2; cdr3_aa: CASQLFRRPSLWGYTF; cdr3_nt: TGTGCCAGCCAGCTTTTTAGGAGGCCGTCCTTATGGGGCTACACCTTC
v_call: TRBV6-1; d_call: -; clone_size: many; j_call: TRBJ1-3; cdr3_aa: CASSNSGMSGNTIYF; cdr3_nt: TGTGCCAGCAGCAACTCAGGGATGAGTGGAAACACCATATATTTT
v_call: TRBV7-8; d_call: -; clone_size: -; j_call: TRBJ2-4; cdr3_aa: CASSSKTGDAALAKNIQYF; cdr3_nt: TGTGCCAGCAGCTCGAAAACGGGGGATGCAGCCCTAGCCAAAAACATTCAGTACTTC
v_call: TRBV20-1; d_call: TRBD2; clone_size: many; j_call: TRBJ2-3; cdr3_aa: CSARLPGGLDTQYF; cdr3_nt: TGCAGTGCCAGATTACCGGGAGGGCTGGATACGCAGTATTTT
v_call: TRBV5-1; d_call: TRBD2; clone_size: -; j_call: TRBJ2-5; cdr3_aa: CASSRLAGGETQYF; cdr3_nt: TGCGCCAGCAGCCGACTAGCCGGGGGGGAGACCCAGTACTTC
v_call: TRBV4-2; d_call: -; clone_size: many; j_call: TRBJ2-2; cdr3_aa: CASSQEVAKPGELFF; cdr3_nt: TGTGCCAGCAGCCAAGAGGTAGCAAAACCCGGGGAGCTGTTTTTT
v_call: TRBV20-1; d_call: -; clone_size: many; j_call: TRBJ2-7; cdr3_aa: CSAPGGGGLSGEQYF; cdr3_nt: TGCAGTGCTCCAGGAGGTGGTGGGCTATCGGGCGAGCAGTACTTC
v_call: TRBV7-3; d_call: -; clone_size: -; j_call: TRBJ2-1; cdr3_aa: CTSSPPPLAGPYNEQFF; cdr3_nt: TGTACCAGCAGCCCGCCACCCCTAGCAGGGCCCTACAATGAGCAGTTCTTC
v_call: TRBV19; d_call: -; clone_size: many; j_call: TRBJ1-5; cdr3_aa: CASSISGIQVYSNQPQHF; cdr3_nt: TGTGCCAGTAGTATATCCGGAATTCAGGTGTATAGCAATCAGCCCCAGCATTTT
v_call: TRBV5-5; d_call: -; clone_size: many; j_call: TRBJ1-3; cdr3_aa: CASSLAPGKGNTIYF; cdr3_nt: TGTGCCAGCAGCTTGGCCCCGGGGAAAGGAAACACCATATATTTT
v_call: TRBV7-9; d_call: -; clone_size: -; j_call: TRBJ2-2; cdr3_aa: CASSLETSKGRELFF; cdr3_nt: TGTGCCAGCAGCCTGGAGACTAGTAAGGGCCGGGAGCTGTTTTTT
v_call: TRBV7-9; d_call: TRBD1; clone_size: many; j_call: TRBJ2-7; cdr3_aa: CASSLRTGVSYEQYF; cdr3_nt: TGTGCCAGCAGCTTAAGGACAGGGGTCTCCTACGAGCAGTACTTC
v_call: TRBV4-1; d_call: TRBD2; clone_size: -; j_call: TRBJ2-1; cdr3_aa: CASSQDRLAVIDEQFF; cdr3_nt: TGCGCCAGCAGCCAAGATAGGCTAGCGGTTATAGATGAGCAGTTCTTC
v_call: TRBV5-4; d_call: TRBD2; clone_size: few; j_call: TRBJ2-1; cdr3_aa: CASSLGSGSVYEQFF; cdr3_nt: TGTGCCAGCAGCTTGGGTAGCGGGAGCGTATATGAGCAGTTCTTC
v_call: TRBV20-1; d_call: TRBD2; clone_size: many; j_call: TRBJ2-7; cdr3_aa: CSGRVAGGYEQYF; cdr3_nt: TGCAGTGGAAGGGTAGCGGGAGGGTACGAGCAGTACTTC
v_call: TRBV19; d_call: TRBD1; clone_size: many; j_call: TRBJ2-7; cdr3_aa: CASSSSGQGALSDEQYF; cdr3_nt: TGTGCCAGTAGCTCCTCGGGACAGGGGGCGCTTTCCGACGAGCAGTACTTC
v_call: TRBV28; d_call: -; clone_size: many; j_call: TRBJ2-2; cdr3_aa: CASSFKLGTGELFF; cdr3_nt: TGTGCCAGCAGTTTCAAGCTAGGGACCGGGGAGCTGTTTTTT
v_call: TRBV5-6; d_call: TRBD1; clone_size: many; j_call: TRBJ2-1; cdr3_aa: CASRRLAVQGRYYEQFF; cdr3_nt: TGTGCCAGCAGGCGATTGGCCGTACAGGGGCGGTATTATGAGCAGTTCTTC
v_call: TRBV12-3/TRBV12-4; d_call: TRBD2; clone_size: -; j_call: TRBJ2-1; cdr3_aa: CASSLARTSGDNNEQFF; cdr3_nt: TGTGCCAGCAGTTTAGCTAGGACTAGCGGGGATAACAATGAGCAGTTCTTC
v_call: TRBV19; d_call: -; clone_size: many; j_call: TRBJ2-7; cdr3_aa: CASSINLGPYEQYF; cdr3_nt: TGTGCCAGTAGTATAAACCTGGGCCCCTACGAGCAGTACTTC
v_call: TRBV28; d_call: -; clone_size: many; j_call: TRBJ2-7; cdr3_aa: CASSPDPGQPISREQYF; cdr3_nt: TGTGCCAGCAGTCCAGACCCTGGACAGCCTATCTCGAGGGAGCAGTACTTC
v_call: TRBV28; d_call: -; clone_size: many; j_call: TRBJ2-2; cdr3_aa: CASSFWHTGELFF; cdr3_nt: TGTGCCAGCAGTTTTTGGCACACCGGGGAGCTGTTTTTT
v_call: TRBV11-2; d_call: TRBD2; clone_size: -; j_call: TRBJ2-1; cdr3_aa: CASSLVLTSGRSYNEQFF; cdr3_nt: TGTGCCAGCAGCTTAGTCTTAACTAGCGGGAGGTCCTACAATGAGCAGTTCTTC
v_call: TRBV18; d_call: TRBD2; clone_size: few; j_call: TRBJ2-1; cdr3_aa: CASSPPRGVAGVNEQFF; cdr3_nt: TGTGCCAGCTCACCGCCTCGGGGGGTAGCGGGAGTCAATGAGCAGTTCTTC
v_call: TRBV19; d_call: TRBD1; clone_size: many; j_call: TRBJ2-1; cdr3_aa: CATPGQGGEQFF; cdr3_nt: TGTGCCACCCCGGGACAGGGCGGGGAGCAGTTCTTC
v_call: TRBV20-1; d_call: TRBD1; clone_size: many; j_call: TRBJ1-3; cdr3_aa: CSARDSGRGQGNTIYF; cdr3_nt: TGCAGTGCTAGAGATTCGGGAAGGGGGCAGGGAAACACCATATATTTT
v_call: TRBV27; d_call: -; clone_size: many; j_call: TRBJ1-4; cdr3_aa: CASSLSPTQGGRRNEKLFF; cdr3_nt: TGTGCCAGCAGTTTAAGTCCAACACAAGGGGGAAGGAGGAATGAAAAACTGTTTTTT
v_call: TRBV28; d_call: -; clone_size: many; j_call: TRBJ1-6; cdr3_aa: CASNLGAGAYSPLHF; cdr3_nt: TGTGCCAGCAACTTAGGGGCCGGCGCATACTCACCCCTCCACTTT
v_call: TRBV7-2; d_call: -; clone_size: -; j_call: TRBJ1-2; cdr3_aa: CASSLDSGLWGYTF; cdr3_nt: TGTGCCAGCAGCTTAGATTCAGGGCTCTGGGGCTACACCTTC
v_call: TRBV6-4; d_call: -; clone_size: few; j_call: TRBJ2-2; cdr3_aa: CASSSANTGDLFF; cdr3_nt: TGTGCCAGCTCCTCCGCGAACACCGGTGATCTGTTTTTT
v_call: TRBV28; d_call: -; clone_size: medium-sized; j_call: TRBJ2-7; cdr3_aa: CASSTGEQYF; cdr3_nt: TGTGCCAGCAGTACCGGCGAGCAGTACTTC
v_call: TRBV7-2; d_call: TRBD1; clone_size: many; j_call: TRBJ2-7; cdr3_aa: CASSQRRDRSYEQYF; cdr3_nt: TGTGCCAGCAGTCAGCGCCGGGACAGGTCCTACGAGCAGTACTTC
v_call: TRBV20-1; d_call: TRBD1; clone_size: -; j_call: TRBJ2-7; cdr3_aa: CSARDQGAPSPYEQYF; cdr3_nt: TGCAGTGCTAGAGACCAGGGGGCGCCTAGCCCCTACGAGCAGTACTTC
v_call: TRBV27; d_call: -; clone_size: medium-sized; j_call: TRBJ2-7; cdr3_aa: CASSWGYGYEQYF; cdr3_nt: TGTGCCAGCAGTTGGGGATATGGCTACGAGCAGTACTTC
v_call: TRBV6-1; d_call: TRBD1; clone_size: -; j_call: TRBJ1-5; cdr3_aa: CASSGQGVRHPQHF; cdr3_nt: TGTGCCAGCAGTGGACAGGGCGTCCGGCATCCCCAGCATTTT
v_call: TRBV18; d_call: -; clone_size: many; j_call: TRBJ1-2; cdr3_aa: CASLPQEGYGYTF; cdr3_nt: TGTGCCAGCTTACCTCAGGAGGGCTATGGCTACACCTTC
v_call: TRBV18; d_call: -; clone_size: -; j_call: TRBJ2-4; cdr3_aa: CASSPRGGGGKNIQYF; cdr3_nt: TGTGCCAGCTCACCCCGGGGAGGGGGCGGCAAAAACATTCAGTACTTC